One sample yielded the 17 T cell receptor beta chains listed below, sequenced in a study of CD8 T cells in ankylosing spondylitis. Each CDR3 protein is one row after TCRdb ran MiXCR on the 5' RACE reads. The sample comprises fewer than 250,000 distinct CDR3 sequences, 8% to 11% of which are singletons, and 21% rests with the top ten. Source material: blood, either unsorted or a sorted T cell fraction (not recorded which). These TCRs come from a male donor with ankylosing spondylitis or in good health (not recorded which).

The rearrangement uses TRBV7-3 and TRBJ2-2, with D possibly matching TRBD1 (5 bases). This CDR3 has 14 residues. Germline values: CDR1 SGHTA, CDR2 FQGTGA. V lost 3 bases and J lost 6, with 11 bases in between. As DNA, the CDR3 is TGTGCCAGCAGCTTCTCAGGGAATTCCGGGGAGCTGTTTTTT. It yields the protein CASSFSGNSGELFF.

The V call is TRBV11-2, the J call TRBJ2-6; no reliable D call. CDR1 and CDR2 from the germline V gene are SGHAT and FQNNGV. Deletions cut 5 bases from V and 0 bases from J, with 5 bases between. The CDR3 covers 14 residues. The chain's CDR3 is CASSGLSGANVLTF. CDR3 coding DNA: TGTGCCAGCAGCGGCCTCTCTGGGGCCAACGTCCTGACTTTC.

This clonotype has only a few counts. V gene TRBV18 combines with J gene TRBJ1-1, with a tentative D call TRBD1 (5 bases). The CDR3 has 12 residues. CDR1 KGHSH and CDR2 LQKENI come from the germline V gene. Between the trimmed V and J ends, which lost 6 bases and 7 bases, there was a span of 12 bases. CDR3 in amino acids: CASSGGTGEAFF. The CDR3 coding sequence is TGTGCCAGCTCGGGGGGGACGGGTGAAGCTTTCTTT.

This clonotype was found a few times. This chain's CDR3 is CASTQGTGVFETQYF. The CDR3 bases are TGTGCCAGCACCCAGGGGACAGGGGTTTTTGAGACCCAGTACTTC. The chain recombines TRBV7-9 with TRBJ2-5; 10 nucleotides match TRBD1. Germline loops: CDR1 SEHNR, CDR2 FQNEAQ (reference sequence). The trim removed 7 bases at V and 5 bases at J, leaving 10 bases unmatched. CDR3 length: 15 amino acids.

This clonotype has only a few counts. This chain joins TRBV3-1 and TRBJ1-4; tentatively, D is TRBD1 (6 bases). Germline-derived CDR1 and CDR2 are LGHDT and YNNKEL (reference sequence). The CDR3 extends over 14 amino acids. V was shortened by 4 bases and J by 5 bases, with 11 bases between the two germline ends. The CDR3 bases are TGTGCCAGCAGCCTTCGGACAGACAATGAAAAACTGTTTTTT. Its translation is CASSLRTDNEKLFF.

This clonotype was detected a few times. The V and J genes are TRBV20-1 and TRBJ2-3, with 12 bases fitting TRBD2. This CDR3 spans 17 amino acids. Germline lookup yields CDR1 DFQATT and CDR2 SNEGSKA (reference sequence). Germline trimming cut 5 bases from V and 5 bases from J; bases unmatched to any gene: 14. The CDR3 region is CSAPFPTSGGWVDTQYF. The CDR3 DNA reads as TGCAGTGCTCCCTTCCCCACTAGCGGGGGGTGGGTAGATACGCAGTATTTT.

This clonotype was counted between two and nine times. The CDR3 sequence is CSARDRSTGELFF. In DNA form, the CDR3 reads TGCAGTGCTAGAGATCGAAGTACCGGGGAGCTGTTTTTT. V gene TRBV20-1 combines with J gene TRBJ2-2; unclear D gene. The germline gives CDR1 DFQATT, CDR2 SNEGSKA (reference sequence). CDR3 size: 13 residues. The ends were cut back, 0 bases at V and 5 bases at J, with 7 bases in the middle.

This clonotype has a count of ten or more. This chain connects TRBV25-1 to TRBJ2-1, with D unclear. The CDR3 runs 14 residues. The germline V and J ends were trimmed by 6 bases and 6 bases, with 15 bases remaining between them. Germline CDR1 MGHDK, CDR2 SYGVNS. CDR3 loop: CASSYSPQVNEQFF. CDR3 nucleotides: TGTGCCAGCAGCTACAGCCCACAAGTCAATGAGCAGTTCTTC.

Only a few counts were recorded for this clonotype. V and J are TRBV28 and TRBJ2-1; no clear D. V was trimmed by 8 bases and J by 8 bases, leaving 10 bases between them. This CDR3 has 11 amino acids. The germline CDR1 and CDR2 sequences are MDHEN and SYDVKM. The CDR3 region is CASGVVDEQFF. The CDR3 nucleotides read TGTGCCAGCGGGGTGGTGGATGAGCAGTTCTTC.

This clonotype was observed a few times. The chain has TRBV11-2 and TRBJ1-5; 12 nucleotides match TRBD1. Germline lookup yields CDR1 SGHAT and CDR2 FQNNGV. The junction had 14 bases not matched to a gene; V was cut back by 0 bases and J by 8 bases. The CDR3 runs 19 residues. The CDR3 here is CASSLDPGTGGVGTEPQHF. The CDR3, as DNA: TGTGCCAGCAGCTTAGATCCCGGGACAGGGGGCGTGGGGACTGAGCCCCAGCATTTT.

This clonotype was seen a handful of times. The chain is built from TRBV7-2 and TRBJ1-2; no clear D gene. Germline CDR1 and CDR2: SGHTA and FQGNSA. This CDR3 has 13 amino acids. Trimming pared 7 bases from V and 8 bases from J, leaving 17 bases between. CDR3 residues: CASNLATPGGYTF. In nucleotides, the CDR3 is TGTGCCAGCAACCTAGCGACGCCGGGGGGCTACACCTTC.

The genes are TRBV14 and TRBJ2-5; possible D gene TRBD2, 5 bases. The CDR3 has 14 amino acids. Trimming shortened V by 5 bases and J by 4 bases, and 14 bases separated the two germline ends. From germline, CDR1 is SGHDN and CDR2 FVKESK. The CDR3 is CASSVVGVAETQYF. The CDR3 DNA reads TGTGCCAGCAGCGTGGTCGGGGTGGCAGAGACCCAGTACTTC.

This clonotype has ten or more counts. The chain carries TRBV7-2 and TRBJ2-3; D uncertain. The CDR3 consists of 12 residues. V was shortened by 5 bases and J by 10 bases, with 13 bases between the two germline ends. Germline loops: CDR1 SGHTA, CDR2 FQGNSA. The CDR3 sequence is CASSETAVPQYF. The CDR3 bases are TGTGCCAGCAGCGAGACTGCCGTCCCGCAGTATTTT.

In the case of this clonotype: Given a much more abundant clone one base away, this may be a read error. The J gene is TRBJ2-7, the V gene TRBV5-1; D uncertain. TRBJ2-1 explains the end of the DNA better; the J call may be wrong. CDR3 size: 15 residues. The germline V gene encodes CDR1 SGHRS and CDR2 YFSETQ. CDR3 sequence (DNA): TGCGCCAGCAGGCTCCCGGGTTTAGGGTCCTACGAGCAGTTCTTC. Its translation: CASRLPGLGSYEQFF.

This clonotype was found a few times. The J gene is TRBJ1-2, the V gene TRBV25-1; 7 bases match TRBD1. The V gene end was trimmed by 5 bases and the J gene end by 4 bases; junction bases not matched to a gene: 7. The length of the CDR3 is 14 residues. Per germline, CDR1 MGHDK and CDR2 SYGVNS. As DNA, the CDR3 is TGTGCCAGCAGTCATGCGGGACAGCTCTATGGCTACACCTTC. Its protein is CASSHAGQLYGYTF.

The chain joins TRBV18 to TRBJ1-5; 7 bases map to TRBD1. J lost 0 bases, V lost 2 bases, and 4 bases had no gene match. CDR3 length: 16 residues. Germline CDR1 reads KGHSH; CDR2 reads LQKENI. CDR3 in DNA: TGTGCCAGCTCACCAACAGGGGATTTTAGCAATCAGCCCCAGCATTTT. It encodes CASSPTGDFSNQPQHF.

The chain uses TRBV28 and TRBJ1-4; D uncertain. The germline V gene encodes CDR1 MDHEN and CDR2 SYDVKM. V shed 4 bases and J shed 5 bases, with 17 bases lying between them. This CDR3 is built from 16 residues. CDR3 sequence: CASSYDFGLGNEKLFF. CDR3 nucleotides: TGTGCCAGCAGTTATGACTTCGGATTAGGAAATGAAAAACTGTTTTTT.